The present entry profiles one T cell receptor (beta chain) with its context. No antigen is known for it. The sample comes from a study of a mutant IDH1 vaccine in newly diagnosed glioma. Method: immunoSEQ multiplex PCR; TCRdb's copy keeps in-frame clones and lacks some. The repertoire includes about 44,000 clones, 80% to 95% of them detected once, and less than 5% sits in the top ten. Time point specified: week 23, last vaccination. A single vaccine dose contained 300 ug of mutant IDH1 20-mer peptide, and topical imiquimod was used with it. The V end lost 4 bases, the J end lost 2 bases, and 9 bases lay between the germline ends. The CDR3 extends over 14 amino acids. The germline V gene has CDR1 MNHEY and CDR2 SVGAGI.

The receptor comes from a man between 45 and 60 years old with glioma. This chain joins TRBV6-5 and TRBJ1-3; D is undetermined. This specimen consisted of PBMCs, obtained from a glioma patient whose treatment included an IDH1 peptide vaccine. The CDR3 DNA follows: TGTGCCAGCAGTTCTCGGAATACTGGAAACACCATATATTTT. Its translation: CASSSRNTGNTIYF.